The rows below give T cell receptor beta chains drawn from one sample of a study of cytomegalovirus exposure and HLA in healthy donors. The method was immunoSEQ multiplex PCR; TCRdb's version includes in-frame clones alone and lacks a portion of them. The sample includes some 130,000 clones, roughly four fifths seen only once; the top ten take about 7.3%. Specimen: PBMCs. The source is a male donor in good health and CMV-seronegative. CDR3s include the opening cysteine and the closing phenylalanine or tryptophan. D genes are given only for firm matches. Clone size, where shown, is once, few, many, or a class for clones that have expanded.

cdr3_aa	cdr3_nt	d_call	clone_size	v_call	j_call
CASSLDGVSNQPQHF	TGTGCCAGCAGCTTAGACGGGGTAAGCAATCAGCCCCAGCATTTT	.	.	TRBV11-2	TRBJ1-5
CASSLNPGANTGELFF	TGTGCCAGCAGCTTAAACCCCGGGGCGAACACCGGGGAGCTGTTTTTT	.	.	TRBV7-3	TRBJ2-2
CAWSVASALYGYTF	TGTGCCTGGAGTGTAGCGTCAGCTCTCTATGGCTACACCTTC	.	.	TRBV30	TRBJ1-2
CAWSERRGRQPQHF	TGTGCCTGGAGTGAAAGGCGGGGGAGGCAGCCCCAGCATTTT	.	.	TRBV30	TRBJ1-5
CASTAGTSGNYEQYF	TGTGCCAGCACCGCAGGGACTAGCGGAAATTACGAGCAGTACTTC	TRBD2	.	TRBV6-6	TRBJ2-7
CASSGGLGNSYEQYF	TGTGCCAGCAGTGGGGGACTAGGAAACTCCTACGAGCAGTACTTC	TRBD2	.	TRBV9	TRBJ2-7
CASSQGPGQPSNQPQHF	TGCGCCAGCAGCCAGGGTCCGGGACAGCCTAGCAATCAGCCCCAGCATTTT	TRBD1	once	TRBV4-1	TRBJ1-5
CASSGGLDTQYF	TGTGCCAGTTCGGGGGGGCTAGATACGCAGTATTTT	TRBD2	.	TRBV9	TRBJ2-3
CASRGETQYF	TGTGCCAGCCGGGGGGAGACCCAGTACTTC	.	.	TRBV27	TRBJ2-5
CASRSKPNTEAFF	TGTGCCAGCAGAAGTAAGCCGAACACTGAAGCTTTCTTT	.	.	TRBV6-4	TRBJ1-1
CASSLGTRQVKDTQYF	TGTGCCAGCAGCCTTGGTACGAGACAGGTGAAAGATACGCAGTATTTT	.	.	TRBV5-4	TRBJ2-3
CASSLILGNEQFF	TGTGCCAGCAGCTTAATACTAGGTAATGAGCAGTTCTTC	.	.	TRBV7-3	TRBJ2-1
CASSLAPSSYEQYF	TGTGCCAGCAGCTTAGCCCCGAGCTCCTACGAGCAGTACTTC	.	few	TRBV7-2	TRBJ2-7
CASSQGGPGYEQYF	TGTGCCAGCAGCCAAGGGGGCCCGGGTTACGAGCAGTACTTC	.	.	TRBV4-2	TRBJ2-7
CASSSGGTPPYEQYF	TGTGCCAGCAGTTCTGGAGGGACCCCGCCCTACGAGCAGTACTTC	.	.	TRBV28	TRBJ2-7
CASSASGGSNQPQHF	TGTGCCAGTAGTGCGTCAGGGGGGAGCAATCAGCCCCAGCATTTT	TRBD1	.	TRBV19	TRBJ1-5
CASSYTVAGGGNEQFF	TGTGCCAGCAGTTACACCGTAGCGGGAGGGGGCAATGAGCAGTTCTTC	TRBD2	.	TRBV6-6	TRBJ2-1
CASSYGGLRTEAFF	TGTGCCAGCAGTTACGGGGGGCTGAGGACTGAAGCTTTCTTT	.	.	TRBV28	TRBJ1-1
CASSRGQMTQPQHF	TGTGCCAGCAGCCGAGGGCAGATGACTCAGCCCCAGCATTTT	.	few	TRBV6-5	TRBJ1-5
CASSQEVSSGGGTDTQYF	TGCGCCAGCAGCCAAGAAGTCTCTAGCGGGGGGGGCACAGATACGCAGTATTTT	TRBD2	.	TRBV4-3	TRBJ2-3
CASSLGQARRPFGANVLTF	TGTGCCAGCAGTTTGGGGCAGGCCCGTCGGCCGTTCGGGGCCAACGTCCTGACTTTC	.	.	TRBV28	TRBJ2-6
CASSWPGNGYTF	TGTGCCAGCAGCTGGCCAGGGAATGGCTACACCTTC	.	.	TRBV7-2	TRBJ1-2
CASSSTGYETQYF	TGTGCCAGCAGTTCCACAGGATACGAGACCCAGTACTTC	.	.	TRBV28	TRBJ2-5
CASSLGGGIHNEKLFF	TGTGCCAGCAGCCTAGGGGGCGGGATTCATAATGAAAAACTGTTTTTT	TRBD1	.	TRBV4-2	TRBJ1-4
CASSPAGGFSPLHF	TGTGCCAGCAGCCCGGCGGGGGGTTTTTCACCCCTCCACTTT	.	.	TRBV5-6	TRBJ1-6
CASSFRTSGRVNEQFF	TGTGCCAGCAGCTTTCGGACTAGCGGGAGAGTAAATGAGCAGTTCTTC	TRBD2	.	TRBV5-6	TRBJ2-1
CASSLARGLETQYF	TGTGCCAGCAGCTTAGCGCGGGGGCTGGAGACCCAGTACTTC	.	few	TRBV7-9	TRBJ2-5
CASSLGADSYEQYF	TGTGCCAGCAGCCTTGGGGCAGACTCCTACGAGCAGTACTTC	.	.	TRBV5-4	TRBJ2-7
CSPKKDREYF	TGCAGTCCTAAAAAAGACAGGGAGTATTTT	TRBD1	few	TRBV20-1	TRBJ2-3
CASSLGPWDRAVLNTIYF	TGTGCCAGCAGCTTAGGCCCCTGGGACAGGGCTGTTTTAAACACCATATATTTT	TRBD1	.	TRBV7-2	TRBJ1-3
CASSQDMMGQGFGNTIYF	TGTGCCAGCAGCCAAGATATGATGGGACAGGGCTTCGGAAACACCATATATTTT	TRBD1	.	TRBV4-2	TRBJ1-3
CAWNPGSSGNTIYF	TGTGCCTGGAACCCAGGTTCCTCTGGAAACACCATATATTTT	.	.	TRBV30	TRBJ1-3
CATSRDRMGESTEAFF	TGTGCCACCAGCAGAGACCGGATGGGCGAGAGCACTGAAGCTTTCTTT	.	.	TRBV15	TRBJ1-1
CASSLMVAGSTYEQYF	TGTGCCAGCAGTTTAATGGTAGCGGGATCTACCTACGAGCAGTACTTC	TRBD2	once	TRBV28	TRBJ2-7
CATSRDILQGYTGELFF	TGTGCCACCAGCAGAGATATCCTACAGGGTTACACCGGGGAGCTGTTTTTT	.	.	TRBV15	TRBJ2-2
CASGWGRGQGARGSYNEQFF	TGTGCTAGTGGTTGGGGGAGGGGGCAGGGGGCACGGGGATCCTACAATGAGCAGTTCTTC	.	.	TRBV12-5	TRBJ2-1
CASSFSGKSTDTQYF	TGCGCCAGCAGCTTTAGCGGAAAAAGCACAGATACGCAGTATTTT	.	.	TRBV5-1	TRBJ2-3
CSVDLTEETQYF	TGCAGCGTTGATTTGACAGAAGAGACCCAGTACTTC	.	.	TRBV29-1	TRBJ2-5
CASTSGGAGSLEQFF	TGTGCCAGCACCTCAGGAGGAGCGGGAAGTTTGGAGCAGTTCTTC	TRBD2	.	TRBV14	TRBJ2-1